These T cell receptor beta chains were read from a single sample in a study of T cell repertoires in cytomegalovirus infection. Antigen specificity for these receptors is unknown. TCRdb recomputed calls from the reads with MiXCR, one row per CDR3 protein. The sample lists around 800,000 distinct CDR3 sequences, around a third seen once, with around 12% in the top ten. This specimen consisted of cultured CD8+ T cells from PBMCs, obtained from culture after CMV antigen stimulation. The receptors originated from a human donor in good health (CMV status not recorded). Some clones in this sample may be carry-over from other donors' samples. Both conserved end residues are part of each CDR3. Each record gives: D gene, V gene, J gene, clone size, CDR3 protein, CDR3 DNA. The D gene is left open where the match is weak. Clone size is given for some rows only: seen once, a few or many times, or a class if the clone is expanded.

d_call: -
v_call: TRBV28
j_call: TRBJ1-2
clone_size: many
cdr3_aa: CASSLGGRGGYTF
cdr3_nt: TGTGCCAGCAGTTTGGGGGGTAGGGGTGGCTACACCTTC

d_call: -
v_call: TRBV6-5
j_call: TRBJ1-1
clone_size: few
cdr3_aa: CASSYPGQNTEAFF
cdr3_nt: TGTGCCAGCAGCTACCCGGGGCAGAACACTGAAGCTTTCTTT

d_call: -
v_call: TRBV11-2
j_call: TRBJ1-1
clone_size: -
cdr3_aa: CASSLDYNAGKNTEAFF
cdr3_nt: TGTGCCAGCAGCTTAGATTATAATGCGGGAAAGAACACTGAAGCTTTCTTT

d_call: -
v_call: TRBV7-9
j_call: TRBJ2-5
clone_size: -
cdr3_aa: CASSLIGTWGRGSYQETQYF
cdr3_nt: TGTGCCAGCAGTTTAATTGGGACGTGGGGGCGAGGATCGTACCAAGAGACCCAGTACTTC

d_call: -
v_call: TRBV6-6
j_call: TRBJ1-1
clone_size: -
cdr3_aa: CASSPPGLPEAFF
cdr3_nt: TGTGCCAGCAGTCCCCCGGGTCTCCCTGAAGCTTTCTTT

d_call: TRBD2
v_call: TRBV12-3/TRBV12-4
j_call: TRBJ2-7
clone_size: -
cdr3_aa: CASSFSGDNYEQYF
cdr3_nt: TGTGCCAGCAGTTTTAGCGGGGACAACTACGAGCAGTACTTC

d_call: -
v_call: TRBV7-9
j_call: TRBJ2-6
clone_size: few
cdr3_aa: CASSYQGAGANVLTF
cdr3_nt: TGTGCCAGCAGCTACCAGGGTGCTGGGGCCAACGTCCTGACTTTC

d_call: -
v_call: TRBV6-6
j_call: TRBJ1-5
clone_size: few
cdr3_aa: CASSLNLNQPQHF
cdr3_nt: TGTGCCAGCAGCCTCAACCTCAATCAGCCCCAGCATTTT

d_call: TRBD1
v_call: TRBV29-1
j_call: TRBJ1-1
clone_size: -
cdr3_aa: CSAGTEPEAFF
cdr3_nt: TGCAGCGCCGGGACAGAACCTGAAGCTTTCTTT

d_call: TRBD1
v_call: TRBV20-1
j_call: TRBJ1-1
clone_size: -
cdr3_aa: CGTDRGLGYVTEAFF
cdr3_nt: TGCGGGACGGACAGGGGGCTTGGGTACGTCACTGAAGCTTTCTTT

d_call: -
v_call: TRBV27
j_call: TRBJ1-1
clone_size: few
cdr3_aa: CASSLSIGNTEAFF
cdr3_nt: TGTGCCAGCAGTTTATCGATCGGAAACACTGAAGCTTTCTTT

d_call: -
v_call: TRBV12-3/TRBV12-4
j_call: TRBJ2-3
clone_size: few
cdr3_aa: CASSSDRGSRFSTDTQYF
cdr3_nt: TGTGCCAGCAGCTCGGACCGGGGGTCGCGGTTTAGCACAGATACGCAGTATTTT

d_call: TRBD2
v_call: TRBV10-3
j_call: TRBJ2-1
clone_size: -
cdr3_aa: CAISGKGGVRDEQFF
cdr3_nt: TGTGCCATCAGTGGGAAGGGAGGGGTTAGGGATGAGCAGTTCTTC

d_call: TRBD1
v_call: TRBV13
j_call: TRBJ2-2
clone_size: once
cdr3_aa: CASTLKQGILTGELFF
cdr3_nt: TGTGCCAGCACCCTAAAACAGGGGATTTTAACCGGGGAGCTGTTTTTT

d_call: -
v_call: TRBV28
j_call: TRBJ2-5
clone_size: -
cdr3_aa: CASSHGWTAYQETQYF
cdr3_nt: TGTGCCAGCAGTCACGGATGGACGGCGTACCAAGAGACCCAGTACTTC

d_call: TRBD1
v_call: TRBV6-1
j_call: TRBJ1-1
clone_size: -
cdr3_aa: CAGLRDRGLYTEAFF
cdr3_nt: TGTGCCGGACTCAGGGACAGGGGGTTGTACACTGAAGCTTTCTTT

d_call: TRBD1
v_call: TRBV6-1
j_call: TRBJ2-3
clone_size: -
cdr3_aa: CAISGTGALFGDTQYF
cdr3_nt: TGTGCCATCAGCGGGACAGGGGCGTTATTTGGAGATACGCAGTATTTT

d_call: -
v_call: TRBV28
j_call: TRBJ1-1
clone_size: few
cdr3_aa: CASSPLQGGTEAFF
cdr3_nt: TGTGCCAGCAGTCCCCTGCAGGGCGGGACTGAAGCTTTCTTT

d_call: -
v_call: TRBV7-9
j_call: TRBJ2-2
clone_size: few
cdr3_aa: CASSSPLGQTNTGELFF
cdr3_nt: TGTGCCAGCAGCTCACCCCTCGGGCAGACGAACACCGGGGAGCTGTTTTTT

d_call: TRBD2
v_call: TRBV4-2
j_call: TRBJ2-1
clone_size: -
cdr3_aa: CASSQTTGTSDYSYEQFF
cdr3_nt: TGTGCCAGCAGCCAGACAACCGGGACTAGCGATTACTCCTACGAGCAGTTCTTC

d_call: -
v_call: TRBV7-2
j_call: TRBJ2-5
clone_size: many
cdr3_aa: CASNWDSSEETQYF
cdr3_nt: TGTGCCAGCAACTGGGACTCAAGCGAGGAGACCCAGTACTTC

d_call: -
v_call: TRBV12-3/TRBV12-4
j_call: TRBJ1-6
clone_size: -
cdr3_aa: CASTPGASAAPLHF
cdr3_nt: TGTGCCAGCACCCCCGGGGCCTCCGCCGCACCCCTCCACTTT

d_call: -
v_call: TRBV4-1
j_call: TRBJ2-3
clone_size: few
cdr3_aa: CASSQGYQLTGESTDTQYF
cdr3_nt: TGCGCCAGCAGCCAAGGCTATCAGTTGACAGGCGAGAGCACAGATACGCAGTATTTT